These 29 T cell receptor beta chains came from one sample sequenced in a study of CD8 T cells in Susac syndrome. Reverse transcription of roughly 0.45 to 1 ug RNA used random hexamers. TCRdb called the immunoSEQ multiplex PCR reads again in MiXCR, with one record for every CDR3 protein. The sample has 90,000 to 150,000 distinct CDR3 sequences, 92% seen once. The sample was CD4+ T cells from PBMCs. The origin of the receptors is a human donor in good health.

CDR3 amino acids: CSVDLAGGTDTQYF. The CDR3 DNA reads TGCAGCGTTGACCTAGCGGGGGGCACAGATACGCAGTATTTT. This sequence joins TRBV29-1 and TRBJ2-3, with TRBD2 matching over 10 bases. J was trimmed by 1 base and V by 3 bases; bases with no gene match: 1. The germline V gene has CDR1 SQVTM and CDR2 ANQGSEA. The CDR3 covers 14 residues.

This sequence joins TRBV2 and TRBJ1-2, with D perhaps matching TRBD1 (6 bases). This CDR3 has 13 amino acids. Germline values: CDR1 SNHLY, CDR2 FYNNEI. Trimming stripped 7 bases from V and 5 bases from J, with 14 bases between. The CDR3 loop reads CASTLTGVYGYTF. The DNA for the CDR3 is TGTGCCAGCACTCTGACAGGAGTTTATGGCTACACCTTC.

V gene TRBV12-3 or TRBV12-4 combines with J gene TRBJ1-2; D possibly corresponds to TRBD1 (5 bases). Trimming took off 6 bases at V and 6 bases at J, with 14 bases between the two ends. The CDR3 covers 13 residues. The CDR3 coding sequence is TGTGCCAGCAGACCGCAGGGATGGGATGGCTACACCTTC. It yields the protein CASRPQGWDGYTF.

Here the CDR3 reads CASSALSGSYGYTF. The CDR3 coding sequence is TGTGCCAGCTCAGCCCTCTCGGGGTCCTATGGCTACACCTTC. V usage is TRBV18 and J usage is TRBJ1-2, with D unclear. CDR1 and CDR2 (germline): KGHSH, LQKENI. With 5 bases removed from V and 4 bases from J, the gap between germline ends came to 14 bases. The CDR3 runs 14 residues.

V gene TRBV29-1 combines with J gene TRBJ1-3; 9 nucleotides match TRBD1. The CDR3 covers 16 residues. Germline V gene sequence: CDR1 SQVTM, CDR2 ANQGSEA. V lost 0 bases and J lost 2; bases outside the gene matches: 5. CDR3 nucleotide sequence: TGCAGCGTTGAAGATGCTCGGACAGGGGCTGGAAACACCATATATTTT. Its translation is CSVEDARTGAGNTIYF.

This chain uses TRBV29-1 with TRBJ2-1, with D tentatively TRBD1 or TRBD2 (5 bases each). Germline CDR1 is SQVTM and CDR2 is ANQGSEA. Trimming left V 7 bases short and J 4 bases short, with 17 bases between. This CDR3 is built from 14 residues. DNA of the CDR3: TGCAGCGAGGCCGGGACCCCACCGTACAATGAGCAGTTCTTC. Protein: CSEAGTPPYNEQFF.

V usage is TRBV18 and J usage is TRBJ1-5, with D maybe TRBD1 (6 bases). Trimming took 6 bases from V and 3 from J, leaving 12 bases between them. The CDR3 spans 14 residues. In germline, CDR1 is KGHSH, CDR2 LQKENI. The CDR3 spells CASSPGQNNQPQHF. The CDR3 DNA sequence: TGTGCCAGCTCTCCTGGACAGAACAATCAGCCCCAGCATTTT.

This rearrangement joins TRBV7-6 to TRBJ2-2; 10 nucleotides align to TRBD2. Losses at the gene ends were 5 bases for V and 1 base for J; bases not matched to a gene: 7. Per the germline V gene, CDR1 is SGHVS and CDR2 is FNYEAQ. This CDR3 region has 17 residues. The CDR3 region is CASSPLAGVMNTGELFF. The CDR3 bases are TGTGCCAGCAGCCCCCTAGCGGGAGTAATGAACACCGGGGAGCTGTTTTTT.

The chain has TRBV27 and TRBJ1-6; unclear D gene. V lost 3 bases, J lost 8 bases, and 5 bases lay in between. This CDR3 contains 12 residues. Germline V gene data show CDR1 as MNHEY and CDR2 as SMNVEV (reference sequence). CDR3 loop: CASSFSDSPLHF. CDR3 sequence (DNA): TGTGCCAGCAGTTTTTCGGATTCACCCCTCCACTTT.

The CDR3 nucleotides are TGTGCCTCCCGCCGGGGGGGGTCTCGATTTTTGGGCTACACCTTC. Protein: CASRRGGSRFLGYTF. This chain links TRBV19 with TRBJ1-2, with a tentative D call TRBD1 (5 bases). The CDR3 totals 15 residues. Trimming cost V 11 bases and J 8 bases, with 27 bases left between them. From germline, CDR1 is LNHDA and CDR2 SQIVND (reference sequence).

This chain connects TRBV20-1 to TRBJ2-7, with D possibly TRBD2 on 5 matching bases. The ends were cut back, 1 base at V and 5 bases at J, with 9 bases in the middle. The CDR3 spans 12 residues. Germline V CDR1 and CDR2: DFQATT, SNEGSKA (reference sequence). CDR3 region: CSARAKRDEQYF. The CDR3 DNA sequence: TGCAGTGCTAGAGCTAAGAGGGACGAGCAGTACTTC.

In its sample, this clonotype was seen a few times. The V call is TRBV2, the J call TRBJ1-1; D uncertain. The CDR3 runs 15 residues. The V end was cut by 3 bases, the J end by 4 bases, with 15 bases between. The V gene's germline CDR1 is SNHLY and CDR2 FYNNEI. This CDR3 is CASSDSGGSGTEAFF. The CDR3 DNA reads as TGTGCCAGCAGTGATTCGGGCGGTAGTGGCACTGAAGCTTTCTTT.

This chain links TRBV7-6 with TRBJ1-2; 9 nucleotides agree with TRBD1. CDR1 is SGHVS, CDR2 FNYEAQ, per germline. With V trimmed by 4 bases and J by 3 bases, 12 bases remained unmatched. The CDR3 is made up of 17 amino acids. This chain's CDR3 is CASSSLDRGGPDYGYTF. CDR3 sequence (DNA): TGTGCCAGCAGCTCTCTAGACAGGGGGGGTCCGGACTATGGCTACACCTTC. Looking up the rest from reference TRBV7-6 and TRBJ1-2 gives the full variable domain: GAGVSQSPRYKVTKRGQDVALRCDPISGHVSLYWYRQALGQGPEFLTYFNYEAQQDKSGLPNDRFSAERPEGSISTLTIQRTEQRDSAMYRCASSSLDRGGPDYGYTFGSGTRLTVV.

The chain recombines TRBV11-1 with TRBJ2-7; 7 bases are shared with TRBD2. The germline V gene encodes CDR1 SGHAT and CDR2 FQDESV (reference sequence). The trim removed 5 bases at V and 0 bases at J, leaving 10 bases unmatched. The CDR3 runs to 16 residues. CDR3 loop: CASSGRTSASSYEQYF. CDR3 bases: TGTGCCAGCAGCGGACGTACTAGCGCCAGCTCCTACGAGCAGTACTTC.

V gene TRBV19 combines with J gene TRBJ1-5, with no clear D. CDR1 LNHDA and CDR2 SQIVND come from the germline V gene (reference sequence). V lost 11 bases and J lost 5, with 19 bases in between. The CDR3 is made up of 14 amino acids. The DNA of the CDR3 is TGTGCCGGCAGCGCGGTCCCAGGCCATCAGCCCCAGCATTTT. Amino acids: CAGSAVPGHQPQHF. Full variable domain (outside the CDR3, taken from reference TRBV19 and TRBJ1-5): DGGITQSPKYLFRKEGQNVTLSCEQNLNHDAMYWYRQDPGQGLRLIYYSQIVNDFQKGDIAEGYSVSREKKESFPLTVTSAQKNPTAFYLCAGSAVPGHQPQHFGDGTRLSIL.

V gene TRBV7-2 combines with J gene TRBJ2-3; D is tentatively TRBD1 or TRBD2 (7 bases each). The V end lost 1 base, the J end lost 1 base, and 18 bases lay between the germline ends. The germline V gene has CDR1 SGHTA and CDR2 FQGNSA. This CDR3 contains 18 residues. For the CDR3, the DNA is TGTGCCAGCAGCTTAGACCACTACAGGGGAGGGGGCACAGATACGCAGTATTTT. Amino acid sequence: CASSLDHYRGGGTDTQYF.

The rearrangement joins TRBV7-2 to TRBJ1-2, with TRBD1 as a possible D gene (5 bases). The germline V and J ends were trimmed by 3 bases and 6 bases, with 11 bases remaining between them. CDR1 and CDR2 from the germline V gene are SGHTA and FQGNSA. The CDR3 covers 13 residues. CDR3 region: CASSFSRDNGYTF. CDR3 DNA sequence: TGTGCCAGCAGCTTTTCCAGGGATAATGGCTACACCTTC.

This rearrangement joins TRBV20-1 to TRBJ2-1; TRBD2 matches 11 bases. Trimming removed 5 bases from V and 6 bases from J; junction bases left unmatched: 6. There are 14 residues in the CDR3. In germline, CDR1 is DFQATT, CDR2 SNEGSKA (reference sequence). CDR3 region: CSAYSGRAGNEQFF. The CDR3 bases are TGCAGTGCTTATAGCGGGAGGGCCGGCAATGAGCAGTTCTTC.

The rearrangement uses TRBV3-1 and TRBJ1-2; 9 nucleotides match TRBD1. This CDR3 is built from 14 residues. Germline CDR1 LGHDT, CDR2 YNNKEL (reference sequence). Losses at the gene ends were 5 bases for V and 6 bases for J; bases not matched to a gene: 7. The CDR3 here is CASSVMTGGNGYTF. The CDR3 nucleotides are TGTGCCAGCAGCGTAATGACAGGGGGGAATGGCTACACCTTC. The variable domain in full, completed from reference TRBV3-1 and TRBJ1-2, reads DTAVSQTPKYLVTQMGNDKSIKCEQNLGHDTMYWYKQDSKKFLKIMFSYNNKELIINETVPNRFSPKSPDKAHLNLHINSLELGDSAVYFCASSVMTGGNGYTFGSGTRLTVV.

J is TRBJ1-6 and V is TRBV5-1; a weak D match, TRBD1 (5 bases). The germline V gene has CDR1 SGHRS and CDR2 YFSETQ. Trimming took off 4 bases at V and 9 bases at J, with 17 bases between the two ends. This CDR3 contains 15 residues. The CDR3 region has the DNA TGCGCCAGCAGCGAGGACATAAGAACCGGTTCACCCCTCCACTTT. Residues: CASSEDIRTGSPLHF.

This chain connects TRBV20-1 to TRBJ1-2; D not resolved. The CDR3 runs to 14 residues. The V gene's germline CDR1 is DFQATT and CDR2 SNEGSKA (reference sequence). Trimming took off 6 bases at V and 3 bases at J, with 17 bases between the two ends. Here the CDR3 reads CSASGPRIDYGYTF. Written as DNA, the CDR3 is TGCAGTGCCAGTGGGCCCCGTATCGACTATGGCTACACCTTC.

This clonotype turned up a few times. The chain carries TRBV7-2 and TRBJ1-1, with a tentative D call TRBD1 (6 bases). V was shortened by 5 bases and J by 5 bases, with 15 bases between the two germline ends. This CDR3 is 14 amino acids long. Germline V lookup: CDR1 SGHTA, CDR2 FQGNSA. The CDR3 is CASSIEQGRTEAFF. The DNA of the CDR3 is TGTGCCAGCAGCATAGAACAGGGAAGGACTGAAGCTTTCTTT.

The CDR3 here is CASSRGERTSQHF. CDR3 DNA sequence: TGTGCCAGCTCACGGGGGGAAAGGACTTCCCAGCATTTT. The V and J genes are TRBV18 and TRBJ1-5, with D tentatively TRBD1 (5 bases). In germline, CDR1 is KGHSH, CDR2 LQKENI. V dropped 4 bases and J dropped 11 bases, with 15 bases sitting between them. CDR3 length: 13 amino acids. The entire variable domain, with the rest obtained from reference TRBV18 and TRBJ1-5, is as follows: NAGVMQNPRHLVRRRGQEARLRCSPMKGHSHVYWYRQLPEEGLKFMVYLQKENIIDESGMPKERFSAEFPKEGPSILRIQQVVRGDSAAYFCASSRGERTSQHFGDGTRLSIL.

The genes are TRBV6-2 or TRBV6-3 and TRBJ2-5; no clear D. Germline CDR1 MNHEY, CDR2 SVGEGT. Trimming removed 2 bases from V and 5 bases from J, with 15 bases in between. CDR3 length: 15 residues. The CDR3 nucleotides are TGTGCCAGCAGTTACAGGGCAGGCCTTGAGGAGACCCAGTACTTC. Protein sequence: CASSYRAGLEETQYF.

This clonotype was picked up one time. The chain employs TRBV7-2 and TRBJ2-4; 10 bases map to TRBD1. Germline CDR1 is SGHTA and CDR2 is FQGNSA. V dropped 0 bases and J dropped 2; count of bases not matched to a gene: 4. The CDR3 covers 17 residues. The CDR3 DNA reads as TGTGCCAGCAGCTTAGCGCAGGGACAGGGGACCAAAAACATTCAGTACTTC. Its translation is CASSLAQGQGTKNIQYF.

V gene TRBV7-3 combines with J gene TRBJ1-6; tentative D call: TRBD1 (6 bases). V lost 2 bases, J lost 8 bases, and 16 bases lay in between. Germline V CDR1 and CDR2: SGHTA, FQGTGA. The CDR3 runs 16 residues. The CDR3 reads CASSLLRAGGHSPLHF. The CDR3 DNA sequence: TGTGCCAGCAGCTTACTCCGGGCGGGGGGGCATTCACCCCTCCACTTT.

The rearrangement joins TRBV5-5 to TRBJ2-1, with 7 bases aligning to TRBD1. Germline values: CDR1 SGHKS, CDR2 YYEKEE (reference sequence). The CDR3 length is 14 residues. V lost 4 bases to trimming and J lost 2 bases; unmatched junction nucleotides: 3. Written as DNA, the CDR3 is TGTGCCAGCAGCACCGGGACAGCCTACAATGAGCAGTTCTTC. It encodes CASSTGTAYNEQFF.

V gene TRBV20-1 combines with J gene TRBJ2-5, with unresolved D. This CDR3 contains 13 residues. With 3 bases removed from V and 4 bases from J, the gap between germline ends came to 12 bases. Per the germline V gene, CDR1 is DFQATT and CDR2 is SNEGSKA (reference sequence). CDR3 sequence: CSASDRLGETQYF. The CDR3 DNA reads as TGCAGTGCTAGCGACCGGTTGGGAGAGACCCAGTACTTC.

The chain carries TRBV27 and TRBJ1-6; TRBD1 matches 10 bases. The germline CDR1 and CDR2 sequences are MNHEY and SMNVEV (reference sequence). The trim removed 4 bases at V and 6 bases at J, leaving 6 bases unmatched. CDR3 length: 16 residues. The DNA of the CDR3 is TGTGCCAGCAGTTATTACTGGACAGGGGGTAATTCACCCCTCCACTTT. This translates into CASSYYWTGGNSPLHF.